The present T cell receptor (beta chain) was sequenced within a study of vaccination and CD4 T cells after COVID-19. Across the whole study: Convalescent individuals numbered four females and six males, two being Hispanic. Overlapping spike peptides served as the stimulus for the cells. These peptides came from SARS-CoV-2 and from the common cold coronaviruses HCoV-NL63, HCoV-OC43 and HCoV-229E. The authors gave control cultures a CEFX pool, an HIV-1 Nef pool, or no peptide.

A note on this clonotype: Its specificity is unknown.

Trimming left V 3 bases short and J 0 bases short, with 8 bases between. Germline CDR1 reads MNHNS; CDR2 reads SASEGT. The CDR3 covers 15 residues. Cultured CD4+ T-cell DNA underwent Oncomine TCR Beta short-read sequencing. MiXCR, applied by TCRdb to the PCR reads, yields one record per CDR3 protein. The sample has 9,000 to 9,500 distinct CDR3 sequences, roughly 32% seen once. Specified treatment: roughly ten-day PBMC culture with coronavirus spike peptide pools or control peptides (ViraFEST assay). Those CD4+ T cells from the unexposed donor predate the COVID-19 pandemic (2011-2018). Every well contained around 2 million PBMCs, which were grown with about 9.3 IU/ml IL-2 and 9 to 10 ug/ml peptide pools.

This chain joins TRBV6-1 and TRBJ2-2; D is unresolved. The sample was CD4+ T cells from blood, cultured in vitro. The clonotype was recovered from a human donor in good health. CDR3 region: CASSDVAPNTGELFF. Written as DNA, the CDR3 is TGTGCCAGCAGTGATGTGGCCCCGAACACCGGGGAGCTGTTTTTT.